Sequencing of this T cell receptor (beta chain) was carried out in a study of T-cell reconstitution after alpha-beta-depleted transplantation in children. This clonotype showed up just a few times. Preparing the TCRbeta library involved the use of unique molecular identifiers. TCRdb re-called the PCR reads with MiXCR, one entry per CDR3 protein. The table has a few hundred thousand distinct CDR3 sequences, approximately 30% seen once; the top ten hold approximately 39%. Per germline, CDR1 MNHEY and CDR2 SMNVEV (reference sequence). Trimming took off 5 bases at V and 8 bases at J, with 15 bases between the two ends. There are 13 residues in the CDR3.

This sequence was found in a boy younger than two with Wiskott-Aldrich syndrome, due to receive a stem cell transplant. This sequence joins TRBV27 and TRBJ1-2, with a weak D call TRBD1 (5 bases). Source: PBMCs, taken before TCRalphabeta/CD19-depleted stem cell transplant. In nucleotides, the CDR3 is TGTGCCAGCAGTCCAGGGACGGATTCCGGCTACACCTTC. Its protein product is CASSPGTDSGYTF.